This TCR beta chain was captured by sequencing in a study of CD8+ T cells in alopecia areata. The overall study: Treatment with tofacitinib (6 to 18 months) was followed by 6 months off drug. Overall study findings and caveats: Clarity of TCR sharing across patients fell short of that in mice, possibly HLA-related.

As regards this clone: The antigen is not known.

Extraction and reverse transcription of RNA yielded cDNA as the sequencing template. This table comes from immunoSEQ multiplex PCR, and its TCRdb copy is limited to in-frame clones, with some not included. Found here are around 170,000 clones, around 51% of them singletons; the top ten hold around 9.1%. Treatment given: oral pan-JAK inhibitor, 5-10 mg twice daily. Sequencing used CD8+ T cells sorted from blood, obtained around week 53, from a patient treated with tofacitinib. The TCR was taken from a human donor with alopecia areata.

Here the CDR3 reads CASSPDGTSNTEAFF. The DNA for the CDR3 is TGTGCCAGCAGCCCCGACGGGACCTCGAACACTGAAGCTTTCTTT. The rearrangement joins TRBV4-2 to TRBJ1-1; D possibly corresponds to TRBD1 (5 bases). Trimming removed 4 bases from V and 1 base from J, with 13 bases in between. This CDR3 spans 15 amino acids. CDR1 and CDR2 from the germline V gene are LGHNA and YNFKEQ.